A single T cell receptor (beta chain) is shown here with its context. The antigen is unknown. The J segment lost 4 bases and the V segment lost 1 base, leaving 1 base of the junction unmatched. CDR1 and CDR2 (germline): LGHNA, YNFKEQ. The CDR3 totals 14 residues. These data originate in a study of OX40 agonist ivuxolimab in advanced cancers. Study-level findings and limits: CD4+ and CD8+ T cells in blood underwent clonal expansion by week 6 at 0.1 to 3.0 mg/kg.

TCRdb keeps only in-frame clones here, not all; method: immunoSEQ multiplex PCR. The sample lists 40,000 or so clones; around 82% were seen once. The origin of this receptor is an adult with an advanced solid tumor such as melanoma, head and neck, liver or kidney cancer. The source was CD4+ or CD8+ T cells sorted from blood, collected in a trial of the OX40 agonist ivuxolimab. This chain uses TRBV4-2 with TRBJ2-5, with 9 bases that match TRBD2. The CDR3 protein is CASSQATSGETQYF. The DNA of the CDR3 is TGTGCCAGCAGCCAAGCGACTAGCGGAGAGACCCAGTACTTC.